The 22 T cell receptor beta chains given below trace back to one sample, sequenced in a study of Graves' ophthalmopathy and Graves' hyperthyroidism. For repertoire sequencing, the TCR beta CDR3 regions were amplified from RNA transcripts. Amplification began with first-round RT-PCR using HTBI primers, then second-round multiplex PCR was performed. Using its own MiXCR run on the multiplex PCR reads, TCRdb lists one record per CDR3 protein. Seen here are 900,000 to 1,200,000 distinct CDR3 sequences, about 40% observed once, and the top ten hold 11%. Sequencing used peripheral blood or thyroid tissue (not recorded which). These receptors were taken from an adult man with Graves' hyperthyroidism.

This clonotype turned up a few times. The genes are TRBV11-2 and TRBJ1-2; D perhaps matches TRBD1 (5 bases). V gave up 5 bases and J gave up 7 bases, with 14 bases separating them. This CDR3 comprises 13 residues. Germline V gene data show CDR1 as SGHAT and CDR2 as FQNNGV. CDR3 protein: CASSPGTAPGYTF. The CDR3 nucleotides read TGTGCCAGCAGCCCCGGGACCGCCCCTGGCTACACCTTC.

This clonotype has more than one count but fewer than ten. The chain is built from TRBV29-1 and TRBJ2-7; D gene unclear. The CDR3 loop spans 12 amino acids. V lost 1 base and J 6 bases, leaving 10 bases between the germline ends. Germline V gene lookup returns CDR1 SQVTM and CDR2 ANQGSEA. The chain's CDR3 is CSVEGAATEQYF. As DNA, the CDR3 is TGCAGCGTTGAAGGGGCCGCCACCGAGCAGTACTTC.

This clonotype was seen a few times. The chain joins TRBV29-1 to TRBJ2-5; either TRBD1 or TRBD2 may fit D (5 bases each). Germline V lookup: CDR1 SQVTM, CDR2 ANQGSEA. The CDR3 has 12 residues. The CDR3 DNA reads TGCAGTGCTAGAGCCGGGGCGGAGACCCAGTACTTC. Translated, it gives CSARAGAETQYF.

The sample holds a few counts of this clonotype. The junction does not match germline at one end; this may be a read error. The V and J genes are TRBV5-8 and TRBJ2-2, with D possibly TRBD1 on 6 matching bases. CDR1 and CDR2 from the germline V gene are SGHTS and YDEGEE. This CDR3 spans 15 amino acids. The CDR3 DNA sequence: TGTGCCAGCAGTTTGGGGGCGGTCTTCACCGGGGAGCTGTTTTTT. Its protein is CASSLGAVFTGELFF.

CDR3 loop: CASSLALLGVQGASHEQYF. The CDR3, as DNA: TGTGCCAGCAGTTTAGCGCTCCTGGGCGTGCAGGGGGCGTCCCACGAGCAGTACTTC. The gene calls are TRBV12-3 or TRBV12-4 and TRBJ2-7, with TRBD1 matching 8 bases. The junction had 18 bases not matched to a gene; V was cut back by 0 bases and J by 5 bases. The CDR3 loop spans 19 amino acids.

On this clonotype: A much bigger clone sits one base away, suggesting this may be a read error. CDR3 sequence (DNA): TGTGCCATCAGCGTAGCAGGGGGCGTGGGCTACACCTTC. It is translated as CAISVAGGVGYTF. This rearrangement joins TRBV9 to TRBJ1-2; 8 bases line up with TRBD1. This CDR3 is built from 13 residues. Germline loops: CDR1 SGDLS, CDR2 YYNGEE. The full variable domain, with the rest looked up from reference TRBV9 and TRBJ1-2, is DSGVTQTPKHLITATGQRVTLRCSPRSGDLSVYWYQQSLDQGLQFLIQYYNGEERAKGNILERFSAQQFPDLHSELNLSSLELGDSALYFCAISVAGGVGYTFGSGTRLTVV.

This clonotype has a single count. The V gene is TRBV7-9, the J gene TRBJ2-5; D call uncertain. Germline V gene data show CDR1 as SEHNR and CDR2 as FQNEAQ (reference sequence). V was trimmed by 5 bases and J by 5 bases, leaving 18 bases between them. This CDR3 contains 15 residues. In DNA, the CDR3 is TGTGCCAGCAGCCCTCTCCTTGGTGTGTCCGAGACCCAGTACTTC. The encoded protein is CASSPLLGVSETQYF.

V gene TRBV4-1 combines with J gene TRBJ2-7, with TRBD1 matching 7 bases. V lost 4 bases, J lost 3 bases, and 15 bases stayed unmatched. Germline loops: CDR1 MGHRA, CDR2 YSYEKL. The CDR3 covers 17 residues. Here the CDR3 reads CASSRSTHRGPNYEQYF. The DNA for the CDR3 is TGCGCCAGCAGCCGATCCACACACAGGGGACCAAACTACGAGCAGTACTTC.

This clonotype was counted only a few times. At one end, the junction sequence differs from germline, possibly due to a read error. The chain links TRBV10-2 to TRBJ2-5, with 10 bases matching TRBD1. Germline V gene sequence: CDR1 WSHSY, CDR2 SAAADI. The CDR3 has 14 residues. CDR3 in DNA: TGTGCCAGCAGTCCTGACAGGGGGCATGTGACCCAGTACTTC. Translating gives CASSPDRGHVTQYF.

This clonotype turned up a few times. J is TRBJ2-7 and V is TRBV5-4; 8 positions agree with TRBD1. CDR1 SGHNT and CDR2 YYREEE come from the germline V gene (reference sequence). The junction had 6 bases not matched to a gene; V was cut back by 3 bases and J by 1 base. The CDR3 extends over 15 amino acids. The DNA for the CDR3 is TGTGCCAGCAGCTACCTAGGACAGGGTTCCTACGAGCAGTACTTC. Protein: CASSYLGQGSYEQYF.

This rearrangement joins TRBV20-1 to TRBJ1-4, with 8 bases fitting TRBD1. There are 20 residues in the CDR3. Germline trimming cut 2 bases from V and 1 base from J; bases unmatched to any gene: 18. Per the germline V gene, CDR1 is DFQATT and CDR2 is SNEGSKA (reference sequence). The CDR3 loop is CSARPPRQGISVVTNEKLFF. CDR3 DNA: TGCAGTGCTAGACCTCCGAGACAGGGGATATCAGTTGTAACTAATGAAAAACTGTTTTTT.

The sample holds many counts of this clonotype. The V gene is TRBV19, the J gene TRBJ1-2, with D maybe TRBD1 (5 bases). The length of the CDR3 is 15 residues. Germline V gene lookup returns CDR1 LNHDA and CDR2 SQIVND (reference sequence). Trimming removed 4 bases at V and 4 bases at J, with 16 bases between. The CDR3, as DNA: TGTGCCAGTAGTACCCTTGACAGAGCTAGCTATGGCTACACCTTC. Protein product: CASSTLDRASYGYTF. The full variable domain, with the rest looked up from reference TRBV19 and TRBJ1-2, is DGGITQSPKYLFRKEGQNVTLSCEQNLNHDAMYWYRQDPGQGLRLIYYSQIVNDFQKGDIAEGYSVSREKKESFPLTVTSAQKNPTAFYLCASSTLDRASYGYTFGSGTRLTVV.

At least ten counts were recorded for this clonotype. This sequence joins TRBV29-1 and TRBJ1-3; TRBD1 aligns across 7 bases. Germline CDR1 and CDR2: SQVTM and ANQGSEA. The ends lost 7 bases at V and 0 bases at J; junction bases unmatched: 6. This CDR3 spans 14 amino acids. The CDR3 DNA reads as TGCAGCGCAGGGGGACCAAGCTCTGGAAACACCATATATTTT. It encodes CSAGGPSSGNTIYF.

This clonotype was observed many times. The rearrangement uses TRBV7-3 and TRBJ2-5; weak D call: TRBD2 (6 bases). Germline lookup yields CDR1 SGHTA and CDR2 FQGTGA. CDR3 length: 15 amino acids. The V end was cut by 2 bases, the J end by 2 bases, with 12 bases between. CDR3 sequence reads: CASSLLGREQETQYF. DNA of the CDR3: TGTGCCAGCAGCTTATTAGGCCGGGAGCAAGAGACCCAGTACTTC.

This chain connects TRBV20-1 to TRBJ1-1; 7 bases are shared with TRBD1. The ends lost 2 bases at V and 3 bases at J; junction bases unmatched: 9. Looked up from germline, CDR1 is DFQATT and CDR2 is SNEGSKA (reference sequence). CDR3 length: 15 amino acids. The CDR3 DNA reads TGCAGTGCTAGACCCGGGGCCAGGGGGGACACTGAAGCTTTCTTT. This gives the protein CSARPGARGDTEAFF.

This chain's CDR3 is CASSYDRDGDYEQYF. The CDR3 DNA is TGTGCCAGCAGTTACGATAGGGACGGTGACTACGAGCAGTACTTC. The genes are TRBV6-5 and TRBJ2-7; D possibly uses TRBD1 or TRBD2 (5 bases each). V gave up 2 bases and J gave up 3 bases, with 14 bases separating them. This CDR3 contains 15 residues. Germline lookup yields CDR1 MNHEY and CDR2 SVGAGI.

For this clonotype: A much larger clonotype is one base distant, so this may be a read error. The chain employs TRBV7-9 and TRBJ1-2, with 7 bases lining up with TRBD1. Germline V gene sequence: CDR1 SEHNR, CDR2 FQNEAQ (reference sequence). CDR3 size: 13 residues. The DNA for the CDR3 is TGTGACAGCAGCTTTACAGGGGACTATGGCTACACCTTC. It specifies CDSSFTGDYGYTF.

In this sample, this clonotype turned up many times. The chain employs TRBV14 and TRBJ1-5; no firm D call. This CDR3 comprises 13 residues. Germline V gene sequence: CDR1 SGHDN, CDR2 FVKESK. The ends were cut back, 1 base at V and 7 bases at J, with 8 bases in the middle. The DNA for the CDR3 is TGTGCCAGCAGCCAAGGGGGTGTCCAGCCCCAGCATTTT. This gives the protein CASSQGGVQPQHF.

The sample holds many counts of this clonotype. This chain uses TRBV12-3 or TRBV12-4 with TRBJ2-5, with TRBD2 matching over 8 bases. Trimming took 5 bases from V and 5 from J; bases not matched to a gene: 10. There are 15 residues in the CDR3. The CDR3 DNA reads TGTGCCAGCAGTCCCGGACTAGCTAGTGGGGAGACCCAGTACTTC. This gives the protein CASSPGLASGETQYF.

This clonotype was found many times. The gene calls are TRBV2 and TRBJ1-5; D uncertain. Germline V gene data show CDR1 as SNHLY and CDR2 as FYNNEI. There are 17 residues in the CDR3. The V and J ends lost 5 bases and 2 bases respectively, with 19 bases between them. The CDR3, as DNA: TGTGCCAGCAGTCTCGGGCAGATGGGCTTTGGCAATCAGCCCCAGCATTTT. Translation: CASSLGQMGFGNQPQHF.

With regard to this clonotype: The CDR3 does not close with the conserved phenylalanine or tryptophan, likely indicating a read error. The DNA is omitted, as the CDR3 cannot be located on it reliably, and the CDR3 follows TCRdb's listing. The CDR3 here is CASSARTN. The chain has TRBV9 and TRBJ2-6. Germline assignment: CDR1 SGDLS and CDR2 YYNGEE. From its first to its last residue, the CDR3 has 8 amino acids.

The gene calls are TRBV3-2 and TRBJ2-7; TRBD1, as called in the table, went unchecked against the DNA. TRBV3-2 is listed as a pseudogene. The CDR3 loop spans 18 amino acids. The CDR3 DNA is TGTGCCAGCAGCCAGGACCGCGGGGGGACAGCCTCCTCCTACGAGCAGTACTTC. Translated: CASSQDRGGTASSYEQYF.